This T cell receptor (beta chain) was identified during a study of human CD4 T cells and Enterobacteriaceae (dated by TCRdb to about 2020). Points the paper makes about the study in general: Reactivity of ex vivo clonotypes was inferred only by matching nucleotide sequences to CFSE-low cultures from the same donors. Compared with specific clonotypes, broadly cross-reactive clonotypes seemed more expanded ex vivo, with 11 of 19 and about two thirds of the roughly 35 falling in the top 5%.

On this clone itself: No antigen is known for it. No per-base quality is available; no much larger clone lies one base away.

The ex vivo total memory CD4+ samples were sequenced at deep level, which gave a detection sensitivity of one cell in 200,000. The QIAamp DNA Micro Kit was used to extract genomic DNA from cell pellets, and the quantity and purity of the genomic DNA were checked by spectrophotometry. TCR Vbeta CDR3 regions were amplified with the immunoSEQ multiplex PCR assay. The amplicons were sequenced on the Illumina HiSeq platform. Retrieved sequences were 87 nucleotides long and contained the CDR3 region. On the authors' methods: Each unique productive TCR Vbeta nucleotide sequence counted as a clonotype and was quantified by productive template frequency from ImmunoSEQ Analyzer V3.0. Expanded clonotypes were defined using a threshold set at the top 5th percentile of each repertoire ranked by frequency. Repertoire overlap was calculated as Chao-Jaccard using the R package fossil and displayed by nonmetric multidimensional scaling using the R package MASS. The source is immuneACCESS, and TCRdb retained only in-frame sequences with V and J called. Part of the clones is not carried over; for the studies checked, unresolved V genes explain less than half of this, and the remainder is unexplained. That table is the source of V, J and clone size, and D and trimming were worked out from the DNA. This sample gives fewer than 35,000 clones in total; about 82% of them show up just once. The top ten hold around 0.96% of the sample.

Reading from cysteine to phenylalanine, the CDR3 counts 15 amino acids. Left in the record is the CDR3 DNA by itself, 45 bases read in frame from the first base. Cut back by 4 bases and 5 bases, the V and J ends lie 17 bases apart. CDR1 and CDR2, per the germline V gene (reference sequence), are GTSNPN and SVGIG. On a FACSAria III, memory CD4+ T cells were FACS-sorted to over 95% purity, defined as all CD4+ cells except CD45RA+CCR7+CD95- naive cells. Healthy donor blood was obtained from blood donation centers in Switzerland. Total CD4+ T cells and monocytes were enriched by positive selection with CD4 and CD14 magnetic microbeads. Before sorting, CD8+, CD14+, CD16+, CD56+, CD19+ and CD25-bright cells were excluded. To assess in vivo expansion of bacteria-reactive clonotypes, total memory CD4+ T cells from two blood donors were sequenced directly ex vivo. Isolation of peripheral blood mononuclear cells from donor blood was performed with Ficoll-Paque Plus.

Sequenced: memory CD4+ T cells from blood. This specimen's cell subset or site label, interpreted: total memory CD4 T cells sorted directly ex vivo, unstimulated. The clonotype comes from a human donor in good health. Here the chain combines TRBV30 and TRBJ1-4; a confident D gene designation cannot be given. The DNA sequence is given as TGTGCCTGGACGAAGTCGGGCCTCAGGAATGAAAAACTGTTTTTT. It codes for CAWTKSGLRNEKLFF.